The 17 T cell receptor beta chains below were found in one sample sequenced in a study of beta chain features in type 1 diabetes (dated by TCRdb to between 2018 and 2020). Preparation of the library involved the immunoSEQ multiplex PCR assay. The entire amount of isolated RNA was reverse transcribed using the High Capacity cDNA Reverse Transcription Kit, so the sequenced TCRB transcripts were expressed ones. In its TCRdb copy, this immuneACCESS table keeps in-frame sequences only and misses some clones. Where compared with another copy, unresolved V genes explain less than half of these, and the others have no known cause. Here the sample has hundreds of thousands of clones; around 12% occur a single time. Of the sample, under 0.02% is held by the ten largest clones. Sequencing input: naive CD4+ T cells from blood. The intended sense of this specimen's cell subset or site label: true naive CD4+ T cells. These receptors were taken from a man aged 18 to 35 in good health.

This clone has only a few counts. The chain uses TRBV18 and TRBJ1-1; D not resolved. V lost 8 bases, J lost 0 bases, and 10 bases lay in between. There are 13 residues in the CDR3. The germline V gene has CDR1 KGHSH and CDR2 LQKENI. CDR3 in DNA: TGTGCCAGCGCGGGAATGATGAACACTGAAGCTTTCTTT. Translated, it gives CASAGMMNTEAFF.

CDR3 sequence: CASSTSDRGPVYEKLFF. CDR3 DNA sequence: TGTGCCAGCAGCACATCGGACAGGGGGCCGGTATATGAAAAACTGTTTTTT. V usage is TRBV7-3 and J usage is TRBJ1-4; 11 positions agree with TRBD1. CDR1 and CDR2 (germline): SGHTA, FQGTGA. Losses at the gene ends were 5 bases for V and 6 bases for J; bases not matched to a gene: 11. CDR3 length: 17 amino acids.

The sample holds a few counts of this clone. The V gene is TRBV11-1, the J gene TRBJ1-1; unclear D gene. This CDR3 is 15 amino acids long. Germline V lookup: CDR1 SGHAT, CDR2 FQDESV (reference sequence). Trimming left V 5 bases short and J 1 base short, with 14 bases between. CDR3 bases: TGTGCCAGCAGCCTCAGCGGTAGGGCGAACACTGAAGCTTTCTTT. Its translation: CASSLSGRANTEAFF.

This clone appeared a few times. This chain uses TRBV4-2 with TRBJ2-7; D perhaps matches TRBD1 (6 bases). The V gene's germline CDR1 is LGHNA and CDR2 YNFKEQ. Between the trimmed V and J ends, which lost 1 base and 0 bases, there was a span of 16 bases. The length of the CDR3 is 17 residues. The CDR3 coding sequence is TGTGCCAGCAGCCAAGCGACTTTGACAGGTCTCTCCTACGAGCAGTACTTC. As protein: CASSQATLTGLSYEQYF.

The rearrangement joins TRBV7-3 to TRBJ2-7, with TRBD2 identical over 9 bases. V lost 5 bases to trimming and J lost 4 bases; unmatched junction nucleotides: 9. The CDR3 extends over 15 amino acids. Germline assignment: CDR1 SGHTA and CDR2 FQGTGA. CDR3 sequence (DNA): TGTGCCAGCAGCGCTAGTAGCGGGAGCGTGTACGAGCAGTACTTC. Translation: CASSASSGSVYEQYF.

This chain joins TRBV10-3 and TRBJ2-5; 9 positions agree with TRBD1. Germline CDR1 reads ENHRY; CDR2 reads SYGVKD. Losses at the gene ends were 6 bases for V and 5 bases for J; bases not matched to a gene: 7. The CDR3 totals 14 residues. The CDR3: CAISGGQGDETQYF. The CDR3 bases are TGTGCCATCAGCGGGGGACAGGGTGACGAGACCCAGTACTTC.

The CDR3 protein is CASSLTRTVTDTQYF. In DNA form, the CDR3 reads TGTGCCAGTAGTCTAACACGGACAGTCACAGATACGCAGTATTTT. J is TRBJ2-3 and V is TRBV19; D perhaps matches TRBD1 (6 bases). The CDR3 runs to 15 residues. V shed 5 bases and J shed 2 bases, with 14 bases lying between them. The germline V gene has CDR1 LNHDA and CDR2 SQIVND (reference sequence).

V gene TRBV30 combines with J gene TRBJ2-2, with D hard to call. Trimming took off 0 bases at V and 6 bases at J, with 11 bases between the two ends. Per germline, CDR1 GTSNPN and CDR2 SVGIG (reference sequence). There are 14 residues in the CDR3. CDR3 sequence reads: CAWSVTHLAGELFF. The CDR3 DNA follows: TGTGCCTGGAGTGTAACACACCTGGCCGGGGAGCTGTTTTTT.

The chain couples TRBV7-2 to TRBJ1-1; D is perhaps TRBD1 (5 bases). V was pared by 5 bases and J by 2 bases, with 12 bases between. CDR3 length equals 14 residues. CDR1 is SGHTA, CDR2 FQGNSA, per germline. This CDR3 reads CASSPKTVNTEAFF. CDR3 DNA: TGTGCCAGCAGCCCAAAGACAGTAAACACTGAAGCTTTCTTT. The complete variable domain, with remaining parts taken from reference TRBV7-2 and TRBJ1-1, reads GAGVSQSPSNKVTEKGKDVELRCDPISGHTALYWYRQSLGQGLEFLIYFQGNSAPDKSGLPSDRFSAERTGGSVSTLTIQRTQQEDSAVYLCASSPKTVNTEAFFGQGTRLTVV.

The gene calls are TRBV7-2 and TRBJ2-3, with D possibly matching TRBD1 (7 bases). Trimming shortened V by 5 bases and J by 10 bases, and 22 bases separated the two germline ends. The CDR3 sequence is 15 residues long. Looked up from germline, CDR1 is SGHTA and CDR2 is FQGNSA. The CDR3 region has the DNA TGTGCCAGCAGCGCCCGGGACAGCCCTTCGGGGGCGCAGTATTTT. Amino acids: CASSARDSPSGAQYF.

The rearrangement joins TRBV7-6 to TRBJ2-1, with D possibly matching TRBD1 (6 bases). CDR3 length equals 13 residues. Per the germline V gene, CDR1 is SGHVS and CDR2 is FNYEAQ. V gave up 5 bases and J gave up 8 bases, with 13 bases separating them. The CDR3 sequence is CASSRGPGDEQFF. The CDR3 coding sequence is TGTGCCAGCAGCCGGGGCCCAGGGGATGAGCAGTTCTTC.

Only a few counts were recorded for this clone. The chain links TRBV30 to TRBJ2-7; tentatively, D is TRBD2 (5 bases). With 0 bases removed from V and 7 bases from J, the gap between germline ends came to 16 bases. There are 14 residues in the CDR3. Germline lookup yields CDR1 GTSNPN and CDR2 SVGIG (reference sequence). CDR3 DNA sequence: TGTGCCTGGAGTGTACATGGAGGACCTGGGGAGCAGTACTTC. It translates to CAWSVHGGPGEQYF.

V gene TRBV10-3 combines with J gene TRBJ2-3, with TRBD2 identical over 9 bases. The CDR3 is 18 amino acids. CDR1 ENHRY and CDR2 SYGVKD come from the germline V gene. V was pared by 0 bases and J by 6 bases, with 13 bases of the junction left unmatched. CDR3: CAISESHWNSGSFDTQYF. The CDR3 region has the DNA TGTGCCATCAGTGAGTCGCATTGGAATAGCGGGAGTTTCGATACGCAGTATTTT.

This chain connects TRBV5-4 to TRBJ2-3; D is perhaps TRBD1 (5 bases). V was pared by 4 bases and J by 2 bases, with 14 bases between. Germline V gene sequence: CDR1 SGHNT, CDR2 YYREEE (reference sequence). The length of the CDR3 is 15 residues. The DNA for the CDR3 is TGTGCCAGCAGCCCTGGGTTACAGGACACAGATACGCAGTATTTT. It encodes CASSPGLQDTDTQYF.

The CDR3 here is CASSLRPSGNTDTQYF. The CDR3 bases are TGTGCCAGCAGCTTAAGACCTAGCGGAAACACAGATACGCAGTATTTT. The V and J genes are TRBV7-3 and TRBJ2-3; 7 positions agree with TRBD2. Losses at the gene ends were 1 base for V and 2 bases for J; bases not matched to a gene: 6. The CDR3 consists of 16 residues. The germline V gene encodes CDR1 SGHTA and CDR2 FQGTGA.

The chain recombines TRBV11-2 with TRBJ2-7; TRBD1 matches 9 bases. V lost 0 bases to trimming and J lost 5 bases; unmatched junction nucleotides: 20. Germline V gene data show CDR1 as SGHAT and CDR2 as FQNNGV. CDR3 length equals 20 residues. CDR3 residues: CASSLDLVAGQGSWRNEQYF. The CDR3 coding sequence is TGTGCCAGCAGCTTAGATTTAGTTGCGGGACAGGGATCCTGGAGAAACGAGCAGTACTTC.

This chain joins TRBV4-3 and TRBJ2-1; D is undetermined. The germline CDR1 and CDR2 sequences are LGHNA and YSLEER. CDR3 length equals 16 residues. Trimming cost V 0 bases and J 0 bases, with 9 bases left between them. CDR3 DNA: TGCGCCAGCAGCCAAGATCCCTCCAGCTCCTACAATGAGCAGTTCTTC. It is translated as CASSQDPSSSYNEQFF.